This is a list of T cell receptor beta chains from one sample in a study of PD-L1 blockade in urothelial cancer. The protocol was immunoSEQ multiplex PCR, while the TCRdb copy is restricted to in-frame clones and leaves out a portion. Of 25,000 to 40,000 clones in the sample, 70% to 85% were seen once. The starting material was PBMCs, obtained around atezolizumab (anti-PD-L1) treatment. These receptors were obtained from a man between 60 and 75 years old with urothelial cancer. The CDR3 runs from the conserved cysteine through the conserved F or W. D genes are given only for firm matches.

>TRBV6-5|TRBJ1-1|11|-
CASSPATEAFF
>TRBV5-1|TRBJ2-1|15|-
CASSLGRGAVGEQFF
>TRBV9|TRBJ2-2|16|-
CASSVALGTLGGELFF
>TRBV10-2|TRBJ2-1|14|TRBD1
CASSEITGGNEQFF
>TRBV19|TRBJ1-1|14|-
CASSIWGGGTEAFF
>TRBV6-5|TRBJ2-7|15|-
CASSFLDKSSYEQYF
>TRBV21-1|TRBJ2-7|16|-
CASSVPLRPRDYEQYF
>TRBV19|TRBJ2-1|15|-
CASRATSWSYNEQFF
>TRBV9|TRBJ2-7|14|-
CASSVDDSYYEQYF
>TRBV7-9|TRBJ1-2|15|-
CASSLDALGARGYTF
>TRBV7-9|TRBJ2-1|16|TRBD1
CASSFTGTATYNEQFF
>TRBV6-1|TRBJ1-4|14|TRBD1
CASSESTGVEKLFF
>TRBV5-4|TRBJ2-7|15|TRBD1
CASSLGTGDSYEQYF
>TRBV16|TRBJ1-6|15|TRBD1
CASSQSRTGVSPLHF
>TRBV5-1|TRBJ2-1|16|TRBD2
CASRTSGGAIYNEQFF
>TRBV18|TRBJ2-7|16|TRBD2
CASSPNRLAGGNEQYF
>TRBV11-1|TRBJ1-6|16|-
CASSGAQSSYNSPLHF
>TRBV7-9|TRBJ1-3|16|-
CASSIMGSRSGNTIYF
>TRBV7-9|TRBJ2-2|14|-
CASSFRRTIGELFF
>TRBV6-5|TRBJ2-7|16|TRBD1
CASSSSGTALSFGQYF
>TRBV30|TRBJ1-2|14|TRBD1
CALAAGTANYGYTF
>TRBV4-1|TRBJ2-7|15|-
CASSQAPQGRNEQYF
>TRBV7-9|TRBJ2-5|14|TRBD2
CASSFGLAQETQYF
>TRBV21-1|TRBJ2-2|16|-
CASSKERQGHTGELFF
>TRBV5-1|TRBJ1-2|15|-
CASSFTAGMLDGYTF
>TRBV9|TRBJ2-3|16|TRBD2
CASSRSSGSNTDTQYF
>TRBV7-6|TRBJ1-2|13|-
CASRPDLSGGYTF
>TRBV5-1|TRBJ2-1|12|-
CASSLIPTEQFF
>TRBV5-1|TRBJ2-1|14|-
CASRGQAGNNEQFF
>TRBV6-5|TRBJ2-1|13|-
CASSSRRYNEQFF
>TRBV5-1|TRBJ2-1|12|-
CASSFTKIEQFF
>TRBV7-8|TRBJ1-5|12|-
CASRSGNQSQHF
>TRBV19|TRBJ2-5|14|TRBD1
CASSGTGRRETQYF
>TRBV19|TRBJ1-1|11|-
CASKRNTEAFF
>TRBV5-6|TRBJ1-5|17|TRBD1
CASSRRPGQGMFRPQHF
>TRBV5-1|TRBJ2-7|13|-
CASSNEGAYEQYF
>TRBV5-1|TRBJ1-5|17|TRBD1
CASSLGGTGGTNQPQHF
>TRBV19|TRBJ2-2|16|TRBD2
CASRRLAGGNTGELFF
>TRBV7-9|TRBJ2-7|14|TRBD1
CASSPGQGDYEQYF
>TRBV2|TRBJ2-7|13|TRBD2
CASTIAGVGEQYF
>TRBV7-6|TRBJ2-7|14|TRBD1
CASNGQGAFYEQYF
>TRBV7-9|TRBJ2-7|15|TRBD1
CASSSDRGFPYEQYF
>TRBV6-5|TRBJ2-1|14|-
CASSSELTYNEQFF
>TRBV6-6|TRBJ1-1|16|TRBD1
CASSYSGQGVTAEAFF
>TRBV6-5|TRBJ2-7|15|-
CASSYSHREDYEQYF
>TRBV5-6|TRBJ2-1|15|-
CASSLPTNSYNEQFF